One sample yielded the 12 T cell receptor beta chains listed below, sequenced in a study of shared clonotypes between healthy human individuals. Clones were read by immunoSEQ multiplex PCR, and TCRdb kept only the in-frame ones, dropping some. Here the sample spans approximately 1.9 million clones, just under 95% being singletons. Terminally differentiated effector memory CD45RA+ cells were left out of the naive CD8 fraction, which was CD45RO-negative and positively selected for CCR7. Sample: naive CD8+ T cells from PBMCs. The source of these receptors is a man between 18 and 35 years old in good health. Some clones in this sample may be carry-over from other donors' samples.

This clone has just one count. The rearrangement joins TRBV29-1 to TRBJ1-1; 8 positions match TRBD1. The CDR3 has 16 residues. From germline, CDR1 is SQVTM and CDR2 ANQGSEA. With V trimmed by 6 bases and J by 0 bases, 12 bases remained unmatched. The CDR3 spells CSVAGGAVTMNTEAFF. In DNA form, the CDR3 reads TGCAGCGTAGCAGGGGGCGCGGTCACTATGAACACTGAAGCTTTCTTT.

The chain has TRBV28 and TRBJ2-3; D is ambiguous. The germline gives CDR1 MDHEN, CDR2 SYDVKM. This CDR3 has 15 amino acids. The V gene lost 4 bases and the J gene lost 2 bases, with 13 bases spanning the gap. In DNA form, the CDR3 reads TGTGCCAGCAGTTCACTGACCGCGCACACAGATACGCAGTATTTT. This gives the protein CASSSLTAHTDTQYF. The complete variable domain, with remaining parts taken from reference TRBV28 and TRBJ2-3, reads DVKVTQSSRYLVKRTGEKVFLECVQDMDHENMFWYRQDPGLGLRLIYFSYDVKMKEKGDIPEGYSVSREKKERFSLILESASTNQTSMYLCASSSLTAHTDTQYFGPGTRLTVL.

The chain combines TRBV7-6 with TRBJ2-7, with 8 bases aligning to TRBD2. Losses at the gene ends were 4 bases for V and 6 bases for J; bases not matched to a gene: 5. Germline V gene data show CDR1 as SGHVS and CDR2 as FNYEAQ. The CDR3 is 13 residues long. CDR3 DNA: TGTGCCAGCAGCTACGGTAGCGGGATCGAGCAGTACTTC. Protein product: CASSYGSGIEQYF.

J is TRBJ1-1 and V is TRBV7-8; 8 bases agree with TRBD1. The J segment lost 3 bases and the V segment lost 6 bases, leaving 15 bases of the junction unmatched. The length of the CDR3 is 17 residues. CDR1 is SGHVS, CDR2 FQNEAQ, per germline. The CDR3 DNA reads TGTGCCAGCAGGATATGGGGAACCAGGGGGCCGGACACTGAAGCTTTCTTT. The encoded protein is CASRIWGTRGPDTEAFF.

The chain uses TRBV27 and TRBJ1-2, with D perhaps matching TRBD1 (6 bases). V lost 6 bases to trimming and J lost 8 bases, with 22 bases between them. From germline, CDR1 is MNHEY and CDR2 SMNVEV (reference sequence). The CDR3 is made up of 15 amino acids. In nucleotides, the CDR3 is TGTGCCAGCAGACCCCTCTCTAACAGGGTGCGAGGCTACACCTTC. Translating it yields CASRPLSNRVRGYTF.

V and J are TRBV29-1 and TRBJ2-3, with 7 positions matching TRBD2. CDR1 and CDR2 (germline): SQVTM, ANQGSEA. V lost 5 bases, J lost 0 bases, and 5 bases stayed unmatched. CDR3 length: 14 residues. The CDR3 spells CSVLPSGSTDTQYF. Here the CDR3 DNA reads TGCAGCGTTCTACCTAGCGGAAGCACAGATACGCAGTATTTT.

The V call is TRBV27, the J call TRBJ2-7, with 13 bases that match TRBD2. Losses at the gene ends were 2 bases for V and 4 bases for J; bases not matched to a gene: 5. Germline V gene lookup returns CDR1 MNHEY and CDR2 SMNVEV (reference sequence). The CDR3 length is 16 residues. CDR3 in DNA: TGTGCCAGCAGTTTACGATGGACTAGCGGGAGTTACGAGCAGTACTTC. It is translated as CASSLRWTSGSYEQYF.

This CDR3 reads CASSLSTGALYEQYF. CDR3 DNA: TGTGCCAGCAGTTTATCGACAGGGGCCCTTTACGAGCAGTACTTC. The chain uses TRBV27 and TRBJ2-7; 8 bases align to TRBD1. CDR1 MNHEY and CDR2 SMNVEV come from the germline V gene (reference sequence). The CDR3 loop spans 15 amino acids. V shed 0 bases and J 4 bases; nucleotides not matched to a gene: 5.

V usage is TRBV27 and J usage is TRBJ2-7, with D tentatively TRBD2 (6 bases). Germline values: CDR1 MNHEY, CDR2 SMNVEV (reference sequence). V lost 6 bases, J lost 4 bases, and 19 bases lay in between. This CDR3 is 15 amino acids long. DNA of the CDR3: TGTGCCAGCAGACCCCCGCGGGGCAGCCAGTACGAGCAGTACTTC. It encodes CASRPPRGSQYEQYF.

A single count supports this clone. The V and J genes are TRBV15 and TRBJ2-1; 9 bases are shared with TRBD1. This CDR3 region has 20 residues. The junction had 17 bases not matched to a gene; V was cut back by 5 bases and J by 0 bases. Germline assignment: CDR1 LNHNV and CDR2 YYDKDF (reference sequence). CDR3 coding DNA: TGTGCCACCAGCCAAAACCCCGGGACAGGGACCCTCAACTCCTACAATGAGCAGTTCTTC. Protein: CATSQNPGTGTLNSYNEQFF.

V usage is TRBV27 and J usage is TRBJ1-2; D remains unclear. Germline assignment: CDR1 MNHEY and CDR2 SMNVEV (reference sequence). V lost 10 bases and J 5 bases, leaving 8 bases between the germline ends. The CDR3 runs 10 residues. The DNA for the CDR3 is TGTGCCATTGAGACATATGGCTACACCTTC. It is translated as CAIETYGYTF.

The V call is TRBV5-6, the J call TRBJ1-2; TRBD1 aligns across 10 bases. The CDR3 totals 14 residues. V shed 4 bases and J 7 bases; nucleotides not matched to a gene: 7. The germline V gene has CDR1 SGHDT and CDR2 YYEEEE. The CDR3 here is CASSVRWTGGGYTF. As DNA, the CDR3 is TGTGCCAGCAGCGTACGGTGGACAGGGGGTGGCTACACCTTC.